These 4 T cell receptor beta chains were sequenced from one sample in a study of T cell repertoires in cytomegalovirus infection. TCRdb called the reads again in MiXCR, with one record for every CDR3 protein. Of about 770,000 distinct CDR3 sequences listed, 25% to 30% are singletons. Antigen specificity for these receptors is unknown. Sample: cultured CD8+ T cells from PBMCs, taken from culture after CMV antigen stimulation. Receptor source: a human donor in good health (CMV status not recorded). Some clones in this sample may be carry-over from other donors' samples.

This clonotype turned up a few times. The chain employs TRBV6-6 and TRBJ1-6; 7 bases line up with TRBD1. Germline V gene lookup returns CDR1 MNHNY and CDR2 SVGAGI (reference sequence). This CDR3 has 16 amino acids. With V trimmed by 0 bases and J by 7 bases, 6 bases remained unmatched. CDR3 in DNA: TGTGCCAGCAGTTACTCGATGCAGGGGGTAAATTCACCCCTCCACTTT. The encoded protein is CASSYSMQGVNSPLHF.

The CDR3 sequence is CASNWGGPEQYF. Here the CDR3 DNA reads TGTGCCAGCAACTGGGGAGGGCCCGAGCAGTACTTC. The chain couples TRBV7-4 to TRBJ2-7; TRBD2 aligns across 7 bases. CDR1 and CDR2 (germline): SGHVT, SQSDAQ. The CDR3 runs 12 residues. Trimming took 7 bases from V and 6 from J; bases not matched to a gene: 6.

The rearrangement links TRBV13 to TRBJ2-6; D possibly corresponds to TRBD1 (5 bases). This CDR3 is built from 18 residues. The ends were cut back, 7 bases at V and 4 bases at J, with 23 bases in the middle. Per the germline V gene, CDR1 is PRHDT and CDR2 is FYEKMQ (reference sequence). The CDR3 region has the DNA TGTGCCAGCATTAGTCGCAGGGCTCCCACGCCAGGGGCCAACGTCCTGACTTTC. Residues: CASISRRAPTPGANVLTF.

This clonotype was counted a few times. The rearrangement joins TRBV19 to TRBJ1-1, with a possible D match to TRBD1 (6 bases). The CDR3 is made up of 16 amino acids. Germline V lookup: CDR1 LNHDA, CDR2 SQIVND (reference sequence). V was clipped by 3 bases and J by 0 bases, with 14 bases between them. DNA for the CDR3: TGTGCCAGTAGTATGATGGGGGGCGGCATGAACACTGAAGCTTTCTTT. Protein product: CASSMMGGGMNTEAFF.